The following is a T cell receptor (beta chain) sequence with its context. Its antigen is unknown. The data derive from a study of CD4 T cells in relation to SARS-CoV-2 and coronaviruses. Study background: After roughly 11 days of antigen culture, PBMC TCR beta CDR3s were sequenced.

Here immunoSEQ multiplex PCR was the method, and the copy in TCRdb shows in-frame clones only, minus some. The repertoire holds about 20,000 clones, about two thirds seen once, with about 15% in the top ten. Study-level points and caveats: No donor gave both pre-pandemic and post-infection samples. Crossreactivity was assessed only for spike protein, not other viral proteins.

Trimming took 1 base from V and 1 from J, leaving 10 bases between them. The CDR3 is 15 residues long. Looked up from germline, CDR1 is SEHNR and CDR2 is FQNEAQ (reference sequence). The unexposed donors gave CD4+ T cells in about 2011-2018, prior to COVID-19. The cells were cultured for around ten days before CD4+ T cells were isolated. The chain joins TRBV7-9 to TRBJ1-1; D may be TRBD1 (5 bases). The sample was CD4+ T cells from PBMCs, cultured in vitro. This clonotype was sampled from a human donor in good health. This chain's CDR3 is CASSLVSGGNTEAFF. The CDR3 DNA follows: TGTGCCAGCAGCTTAGTGTCCGGGGGGAACACTGAAGCTTTCTTT. The full variable domain, completed using reference TRBV7-9 and TRBJ1-1, is DTGVSQNPRHKITKRGQNVTFRCDPISEHNRLYWYRQTLGQGPEFLTYFQNEAQLEKSRLLSDRFSAERPKGSFSTLEIQRTEQGDSAMYLCASSLVSGGNTEAFFGQGTRLTVV.